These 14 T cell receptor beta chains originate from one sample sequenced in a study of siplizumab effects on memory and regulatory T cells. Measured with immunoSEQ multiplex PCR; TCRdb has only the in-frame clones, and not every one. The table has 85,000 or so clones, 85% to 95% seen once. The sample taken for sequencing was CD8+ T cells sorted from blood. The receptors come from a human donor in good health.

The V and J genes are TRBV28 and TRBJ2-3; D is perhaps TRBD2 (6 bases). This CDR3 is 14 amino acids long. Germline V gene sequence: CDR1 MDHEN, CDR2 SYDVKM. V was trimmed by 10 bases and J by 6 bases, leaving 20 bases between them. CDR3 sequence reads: CATLRDSLYDTQYF. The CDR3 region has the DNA TGTGCCACCCTGCGGGACTCACTATATGATACGCAGTATTTT. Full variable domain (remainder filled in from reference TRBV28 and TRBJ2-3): DVKVTQSSRYLVKRTGEKVFLECVQDMDHENMFWYRQDPGLGLRLIYFSYDVKMKEKGDIPEGYSVSREKKERFSLILESASTNQTSMYLCATLRDSLYDTQYFGPGTRLTVL.

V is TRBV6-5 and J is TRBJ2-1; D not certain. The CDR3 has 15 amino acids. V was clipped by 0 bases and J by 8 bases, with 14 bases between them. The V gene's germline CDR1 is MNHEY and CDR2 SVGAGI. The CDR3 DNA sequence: TGTGCCAGCAGTTACTCGTTAGGCTATTCCGATGAGCAGTTCTTC. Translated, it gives CASSYSLGYSDEQFF.

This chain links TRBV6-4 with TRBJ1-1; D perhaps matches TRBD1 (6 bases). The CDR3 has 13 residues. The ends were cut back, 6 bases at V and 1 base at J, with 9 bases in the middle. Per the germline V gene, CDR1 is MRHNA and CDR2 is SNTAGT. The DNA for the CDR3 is TGTGCCAGCAGACACAGGGAGAACACTGAAGCTTTCTTT. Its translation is CASRHRENTEAFF.

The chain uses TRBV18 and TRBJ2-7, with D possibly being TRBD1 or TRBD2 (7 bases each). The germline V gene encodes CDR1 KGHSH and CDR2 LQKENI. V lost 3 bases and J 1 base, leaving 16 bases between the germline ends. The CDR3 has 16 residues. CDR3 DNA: TGTGCCAGCTCACCGCTGACAGGGAGGGAGTCCTACGAGCAGTACTTC. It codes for CASSPLTGRESYEQYF.

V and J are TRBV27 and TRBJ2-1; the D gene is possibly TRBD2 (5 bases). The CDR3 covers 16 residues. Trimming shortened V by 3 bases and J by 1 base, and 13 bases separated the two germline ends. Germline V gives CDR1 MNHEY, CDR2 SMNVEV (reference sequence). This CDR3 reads CASSFGGPYSYNEQFF. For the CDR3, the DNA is TGTGCCAGCAGTTTTGGCGGGCCCTATTCCTACAATGAGCAGTTCTTC.

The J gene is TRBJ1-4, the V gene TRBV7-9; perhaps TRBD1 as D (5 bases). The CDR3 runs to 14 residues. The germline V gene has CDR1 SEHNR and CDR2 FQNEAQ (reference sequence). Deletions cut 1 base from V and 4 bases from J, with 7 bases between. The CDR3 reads CASSLGRGNEKLFF. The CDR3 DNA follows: TGTGCCAGCAGCTTAGGGAGGGGTAATGAAAAACTGTTTTTT.

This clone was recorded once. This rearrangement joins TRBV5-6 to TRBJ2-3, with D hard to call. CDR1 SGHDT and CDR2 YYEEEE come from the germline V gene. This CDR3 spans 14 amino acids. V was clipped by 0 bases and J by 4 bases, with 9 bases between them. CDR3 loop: CASSLVAQPDTQYF. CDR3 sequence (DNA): TGTGCCAGCAGCTTGGTGGCACAACCAGATACGCAGTATTTT.

The DNA for the CDR3 is TGTGCCACGATTACCGTTCCGGACGGCTACACCTTC. It codes for CATITVPDGYTF. This rearrangement joins TRBV19 to TRBJ1-2; D unresolved. The V gene lost 10 bases and the J gene lost 8 bases, with 17 bases spanning the gap. CDR1 and CDR2 from the germline V gene are LNHDA and SQIVND (reference sequence). The CDR3 consists of 12 residues.

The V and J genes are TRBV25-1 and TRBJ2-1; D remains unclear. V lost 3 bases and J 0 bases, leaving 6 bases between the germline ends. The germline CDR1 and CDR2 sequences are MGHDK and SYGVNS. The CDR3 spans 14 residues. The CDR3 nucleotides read TGTGCCAGCAGTGATAGGCTCTCCTACAATGAGCAGTTCTTC. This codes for CASSDRLSYNEQFF.

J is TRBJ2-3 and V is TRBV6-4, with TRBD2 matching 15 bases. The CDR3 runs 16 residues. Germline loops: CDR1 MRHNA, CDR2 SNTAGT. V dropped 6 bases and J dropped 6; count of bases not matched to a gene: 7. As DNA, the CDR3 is TGTGCCAGCAGAATCCAGGGGACTAGCGGGAGGGATACGCAGTATTTT. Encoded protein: CASRIQGTSGRDTQYF.

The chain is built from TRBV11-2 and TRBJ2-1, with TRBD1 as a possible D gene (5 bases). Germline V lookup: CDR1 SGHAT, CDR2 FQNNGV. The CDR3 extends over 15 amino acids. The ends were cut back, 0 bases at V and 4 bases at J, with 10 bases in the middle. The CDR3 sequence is CASSLDTGAYNEQFF. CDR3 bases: TGTGCCAGCAGCTTAGATACAGGAGCTTACAATGAGCAGTTCTTC.

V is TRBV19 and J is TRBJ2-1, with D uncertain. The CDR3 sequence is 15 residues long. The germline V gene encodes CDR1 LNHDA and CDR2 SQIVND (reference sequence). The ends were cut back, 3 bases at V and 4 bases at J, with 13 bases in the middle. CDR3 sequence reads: CASSMRMEKYNEQFF. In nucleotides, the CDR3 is TGTGCCAGTAGTATGAGGATGGAGAAATACAATGAGCAGTTCTTC.

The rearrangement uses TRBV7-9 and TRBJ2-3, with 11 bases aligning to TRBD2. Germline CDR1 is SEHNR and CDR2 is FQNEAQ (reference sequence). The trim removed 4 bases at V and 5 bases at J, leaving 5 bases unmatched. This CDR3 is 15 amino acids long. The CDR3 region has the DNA TGTGCCAGCAGCTACGGGACTAGCGGTGGAGATACGCAGTATTTT. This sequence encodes CASSYGTSGGDTQYF.

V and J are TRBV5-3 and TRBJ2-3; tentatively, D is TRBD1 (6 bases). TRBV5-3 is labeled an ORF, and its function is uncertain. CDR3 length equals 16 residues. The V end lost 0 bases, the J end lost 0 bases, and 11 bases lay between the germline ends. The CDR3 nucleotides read TGTGCCAGAAGCTTGGGAGACAGGCCTAGCACAGATACGCAGTATTTT. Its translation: CARSLGDRPSTDTQYF.